The following is a T cell receptor (beta chain) sequence with its context. The target antigen is unknown. This entry belongs to a study of cytomegalovirus exposure and HLA in healthy donors. Study outcomes and limitations: Several of the most significant clusters appeared, in a later analysis, to be linked to common viral pathogens.

CDR3 length: 15 residues. Germline V gives CDR1 KGHSH, CDR2 LQKENI. Unmatched junction bases numbered 5, after V lost 3 bases and J lost 4 bases. Healthy individuals who donated bone marrow served as the donors. Though probably carrying unrecorded immune exposures, donors were nominally healthy at sampling. The PCR had 60 Vbeta and 13 Jbeta primers. TCRdb's table, derived via immunoSEQ multiplex PCR, lists solely in-frame clones and lacks some. The data hold approximately 130,000 clones, with around 78% observed a single time. This TCR was sampled from a man aged 40-55 years in good health and CMV-seronegative. This chain connects TRBV18 to TRBJ1-4; 7 bases are shared with TRBD1. Input material: PBMCs. DNA for the CDR3: TGTGCCAGCTCACCCCCGGGACAGATTAATGAAAAACTGTTTTTT. Encoded protein: CASSPPGQINEKLFF. Full variable domain (rest looked up from reference TRBV18 and TRBJ1-4): NAGVMQNPRHLVRRRGQEARLRCSPMKGHSHVYWYRQLPEEGLKFMVYLQKENIIDESGMPKERFSAEFPKEGPSILRIQQVVRGDSAAYFCASSPPGQINEKLFFGSGTQLSVL.